These 8 T cell receptor beta chains originate from one sample sequenced in a study of blood T cell repertoires in COVID-19. Generated by immunoSEQ multiplex PCR, the TCRdb table keeps only in-frame clones and is missing some. This table has roughly 25,000 clones, over 60% appearing once. Source material: peripheral blood. The receptor set was obtained from a woman older than 75 with acute or convalescent COVID-19.

This chain joins TRBV5-1 and TRBJ2-3; tentatively, D is TRBD2 (5 bases). V lost 6 bases and J lost 1, with 6 bases in between. This CDR3 is 12 amino acids long. Germline V gene data show CDR1 as SGHRS and CDR2 as YFSETQ. This CDR3 is CASKEGTDTQYF. The CDR3, as DNA: TGCGCCAGCAAGGAGGGCACAGATACGCAGTATTTT.

The chain employs TRBV18 and TRBJ1-2; the D gene is possibly TRBD1 (5 bases). CDR3 length equals 15 residues. From germline, CDR1 is KGHSH and CDR2 LQKENI. V was cut by 1 base and J by 4 bases, with 13 bases left in between. CDR3 coding DNA: TGTGCCAGCTCACCACAGACAGATCTCCGCTATGGCTACACCTTC. Translation: CASSPQTDLRYGYTF.

The CDR3 nucleotides read TGTGCCAGCAGCTCCGGGACAGGCAACTATGGCTACACCTTC. Translating it yields CASSSGTGNYGYTF. This chain uses TRBV6-5 with TRBJ1-2, with 8 bases fitting TRBD1. The trim removed 6 bases at V and 2 bases at J, leaving 5 bases unmatched. Germline loops: CDR1 MNHEY, CDR2 SVGAGI. CDR3 length equals 14 residues.

This clone appeared once. The V call is TRBV9, the J call TRBJ1-2; the match to TRBD1 covers 7 bases. This CDR3 has 13 residues. J was trimmed by 1 base and V by 4 bases; bases with no gene match: 1. Germline CDR1 SGDLS, CDR2 YYNGEE. The CDR3 DNA is TGTGCCAGCAGCCGGGACAGTAACTATGGCTACACCTTC. Translation gives CASSRDSNYGYTF.

The chain carries TRBV30 and TRBJ2-3, with D maybe TRBD2 (6 bases). With 4 bases removed from V and 6 bases from J, the gap between germline ends came to 17 bases. The germline V gene has CDR1 GTSNPN and CDR2 SVGIG (reference sequence). This CDR3 is 14 amino acids long. CDR3 in amino acids: CAWTWGDSRDTQYF. The CDR3 DNA follows: TGTGCCTGGACCTGGGGGGACTCAAGGGATACGCAGTATTTT.

This CDR3 is CASSPRDRGHEQYF. The DNA of the CDR3 is TGTGCCAGCAGCCCCCGGGACAGGGGCCACGAGCAGTACTTC. The chain employs TRBV3-1 (or the pseudogene TRBV3-2) and TRBJ2-7, with TRBD1 identical over 10 bases. The length of the CDR3 is 14 residues. V shed 4 bases and J 5 bases; nucleotides not matched to a gene: 5. CDR1 is LGHDT, CDR2 YNNKEL, per germline (reference sequence).

The chain employs TRBV15 and TRBJ1-4; weak D call: TRBD1 (6 bases). The CDR3 is made up of 14 amino acids. Germline loops: CDR1 LNHNV, CDR2 YYDKDF (reference sequence). Trimming stripped 0 bases from V and 6 bases from J, with 8 bases between. Here the CDR3 reads CATSRDGGHEKLFF. CDR3 DNA sequence: TGTGCCACCAGCAGAGATGGGGGCCATGAAAAACTGTTTTTT.

The chain carries TRBV4-2 and TRBJ2-5; 9 positions agree with TRBD2. The CDR3 covers 17 residues. The germline V gene encodes CDR1 LGHNA and CDR2 YNFKEQ. V was clipped by 4 bases and J by 2 bases; unmatched bases: 11. CDR3 in DNA: TGTGCCAGCAGCCCCCGAGGTCCGCGGGAGGGACAAGAGACCCAGTACTTC. Translating it yields CASSPRGPREGQETQYF.